This record covers a single TCR beta chain. Its antigen is as yet unknown. Between the trimmed V and J ends, which lost 5 bases and 4 bases, there was a span of 18 bases. CDR3 size: 15 residues. Germline V CDR1 and CDR2: SGHTA, FQGNSA. The method was immunoSEQ multiplex PCR; TCRdb's version includes in-frame clones alone and lacks a portion of them. Among about 110,000 clones listed, 85% to 95% were seen once. This entry comes from a study of T cell responses to AZD1222 COVID-19 vaccine. Study results and caveats: In a largely white British group with more females than males, clonal diversity was possibly underestimated.

The rearrangement uses TRBV7-2 and TRBJ2-7; a weak D match, TRBD1 (6 bases). Sequenced material: peripheral blood, taken 28 days after the second AZD1222 dose. The receptor was derived from an adult who received the AZD1222 COVID-19 vaccine. The CDR3 spells CASSSRGRQNYEQYF. DNA for the CDR3: TGTGCCAGCAGCAGCAGGGGCAGGCAGAATTACGAGCAGTACTTC.